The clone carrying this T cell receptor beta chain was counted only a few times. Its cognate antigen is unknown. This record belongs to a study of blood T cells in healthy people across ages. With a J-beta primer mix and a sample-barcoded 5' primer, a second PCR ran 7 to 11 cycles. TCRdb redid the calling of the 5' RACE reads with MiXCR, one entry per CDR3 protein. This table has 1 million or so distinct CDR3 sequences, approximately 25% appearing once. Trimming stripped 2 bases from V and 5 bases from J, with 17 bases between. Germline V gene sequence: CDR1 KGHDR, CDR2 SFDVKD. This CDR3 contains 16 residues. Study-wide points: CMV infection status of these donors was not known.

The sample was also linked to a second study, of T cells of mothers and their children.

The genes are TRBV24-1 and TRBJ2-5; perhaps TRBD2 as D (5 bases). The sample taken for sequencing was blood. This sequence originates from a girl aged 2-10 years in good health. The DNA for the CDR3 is TGTGCCACCAGTGATTGGTCAGACCCGAGAGGGGAGACCCAGTACTTC. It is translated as CATSDWSDPRGETQYF.